This paragraph reports one T cell receptor beta chain. This sample is part of a study of blood T cell repertoires in COVID-19. Looking at the study overall: Collection of acute and convalescent COVID-19 samples took place in the United States, Italy and Spain. Nucleic acid was either cDNA or gDNA, and it came from T cells, B-cell-depleted T cells, or PBMCs.

V was trimmed by 0 bases and J by 12 bases, leaving 9 bases between them. CDR1 MGHRA and CDR2 YSYEKL come from the germline V gene. This CDR3 is 13 amino acids long. The table came from immunoSEQ multiplex PCR; TCRdb's copy has only in-frame clones and leaves some out. Of approximately 280,000 clones listed, about 89% are singletons. The chain couples TRBV4-1 to TRBJ1-6; no definite D call. Material for sequencing was peripheral blood. This TCR was recovered from a man between 40 and 49 years old with acute or convalescent COVID-19. The CDR3 DNA sequence: TGCGCCAGCAGCCAAGATGTCGAGGGACCCCTCCACTTT. Its translation is CASSQDVEGPLHF.